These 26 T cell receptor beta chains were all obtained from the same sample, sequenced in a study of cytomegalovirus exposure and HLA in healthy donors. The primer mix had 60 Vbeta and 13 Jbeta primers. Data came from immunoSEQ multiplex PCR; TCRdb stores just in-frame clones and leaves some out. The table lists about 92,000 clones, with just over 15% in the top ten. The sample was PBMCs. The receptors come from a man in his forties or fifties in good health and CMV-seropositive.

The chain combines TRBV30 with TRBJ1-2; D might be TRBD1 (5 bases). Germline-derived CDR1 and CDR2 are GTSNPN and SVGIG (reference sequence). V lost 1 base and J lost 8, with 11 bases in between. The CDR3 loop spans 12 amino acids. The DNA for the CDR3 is TGTGCCTGGAGTGAGGACACCGGAGGCTACACCTTC. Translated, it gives CAWSEDTGGYTF.

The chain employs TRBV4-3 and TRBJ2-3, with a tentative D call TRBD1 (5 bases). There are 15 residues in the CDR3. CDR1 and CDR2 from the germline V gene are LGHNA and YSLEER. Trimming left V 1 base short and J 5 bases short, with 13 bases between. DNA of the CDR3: TGCGCCAGCAGCCAAGCAGGGCGCGTAGGAGATACGCAGTATTTT. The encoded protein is CASSQAGRVGDTQYF.

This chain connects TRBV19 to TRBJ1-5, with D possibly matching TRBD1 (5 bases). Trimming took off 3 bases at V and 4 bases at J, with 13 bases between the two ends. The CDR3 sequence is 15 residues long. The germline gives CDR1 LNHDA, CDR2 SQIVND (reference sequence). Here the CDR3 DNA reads TGTGCCAGTAGTATCAAGGGGATGGGGAATCAGCCCCAGCATTTT. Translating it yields CASSIKGMGNQPQHF.

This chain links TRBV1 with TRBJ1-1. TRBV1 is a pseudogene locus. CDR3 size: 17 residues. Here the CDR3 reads CTSSHRSGFDRPTEAFF. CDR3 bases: TGCACCAGCAGCCACCGTTCGGGTTTTGATCGGCCCACTGAAGCTTTCTTT.

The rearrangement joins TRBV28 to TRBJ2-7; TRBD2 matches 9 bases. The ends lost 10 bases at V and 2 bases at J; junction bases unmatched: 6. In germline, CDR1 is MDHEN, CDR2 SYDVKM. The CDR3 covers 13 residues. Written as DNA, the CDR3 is TGTGCCACCCTTAGCGGGAGTGCCTACGAGCAGTACGTC. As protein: CATLSGSAYEQYV.

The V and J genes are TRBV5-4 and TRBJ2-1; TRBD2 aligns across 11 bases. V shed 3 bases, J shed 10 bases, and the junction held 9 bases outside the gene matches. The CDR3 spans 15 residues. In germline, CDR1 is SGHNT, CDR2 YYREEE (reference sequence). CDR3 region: CASSSGLAVFGEQFF. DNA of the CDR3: TGTGCCAGCAGCTCGGGACTAGCGGTCTTTGGAGAGCAGTTCTTC.

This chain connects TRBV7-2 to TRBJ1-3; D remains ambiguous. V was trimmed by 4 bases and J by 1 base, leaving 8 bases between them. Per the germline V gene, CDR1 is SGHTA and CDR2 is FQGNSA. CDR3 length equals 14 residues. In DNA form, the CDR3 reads TGTGCCAGCAGCTCCGGGAATTCTGGAAACACCATATATTTT. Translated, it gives CASSSGNSGNTIYF.

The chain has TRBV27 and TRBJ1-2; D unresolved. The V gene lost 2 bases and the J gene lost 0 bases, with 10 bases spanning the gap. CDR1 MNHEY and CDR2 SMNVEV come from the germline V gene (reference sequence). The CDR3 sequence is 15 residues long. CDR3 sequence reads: CASSLNRIANYGYTF. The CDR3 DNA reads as TGTGCCAGCAGTTTAAACAGAATAGCTAACTATGGCTACACCTTC.

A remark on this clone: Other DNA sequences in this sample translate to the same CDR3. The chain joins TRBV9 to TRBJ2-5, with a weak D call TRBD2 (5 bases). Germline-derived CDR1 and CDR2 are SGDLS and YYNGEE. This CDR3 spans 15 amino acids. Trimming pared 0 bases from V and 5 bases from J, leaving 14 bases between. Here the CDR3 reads CASSVGSGSGETQYF. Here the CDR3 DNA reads TGTGCCAGCAGCGTAGGTTCGGGAAGCGGCGAGACCCAGTACTTC.

The CDR3 is CASSVGSGETQYF. The CDR3 DNA is TGTGCCAGCAGCGTAGGGTCAGGAGAGACCCAGTACTTC. V and J are TRBV9 and TRBJ2-5; no clear D. The V and J ends lost 0 bases and 4 bases respectively, with 7 bases between them. Germline V lookup: CDR1 SGDLS, CDR2 YYNGEE. The CDR3 runs to 13 residues.

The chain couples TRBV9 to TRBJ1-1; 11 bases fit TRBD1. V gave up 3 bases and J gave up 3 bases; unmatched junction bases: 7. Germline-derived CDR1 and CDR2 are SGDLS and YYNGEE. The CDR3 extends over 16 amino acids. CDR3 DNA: TGTGCCAGCAGCGCTGGACAGGGGGCCTATGACACTGAAGCTTTCTTT. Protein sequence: CASSAGQGAYDTEAFF.

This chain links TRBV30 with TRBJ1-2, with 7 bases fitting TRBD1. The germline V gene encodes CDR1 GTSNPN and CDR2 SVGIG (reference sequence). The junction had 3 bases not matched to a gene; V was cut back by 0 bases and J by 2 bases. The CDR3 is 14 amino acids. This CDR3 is CAWSVIGGNYGYTF. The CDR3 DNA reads TGTGCCTGGAGTGTAATAGGGGGCAACTATGGCTACACCTTC.

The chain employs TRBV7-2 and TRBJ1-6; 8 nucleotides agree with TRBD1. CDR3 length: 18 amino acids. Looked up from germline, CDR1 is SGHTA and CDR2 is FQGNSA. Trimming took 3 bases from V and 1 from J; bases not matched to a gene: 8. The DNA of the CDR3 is TGTGCCAGCAGCTTCTTCCGGACAGGGCGGTCCTATAATTCACCCCTCCACTTT. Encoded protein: CASSFFRTGRSYNSPLHF.

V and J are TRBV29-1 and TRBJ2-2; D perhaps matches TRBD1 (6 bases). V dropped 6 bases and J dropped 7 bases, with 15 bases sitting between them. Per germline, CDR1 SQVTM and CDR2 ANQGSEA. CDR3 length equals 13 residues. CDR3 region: CSVATGLGGELFF. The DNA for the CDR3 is TGCAGCGTAGCTACAGGGTTGGGCGGGGAGCTGTTTTTT.

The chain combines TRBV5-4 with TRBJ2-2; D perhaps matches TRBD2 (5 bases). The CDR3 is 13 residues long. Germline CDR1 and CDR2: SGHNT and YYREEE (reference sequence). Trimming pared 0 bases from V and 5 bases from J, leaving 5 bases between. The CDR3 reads CASSLAGTGELFF. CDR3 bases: TGTGCCAGCAGCTTGGCGGGGACCGGGGAGCTGTTTTTT.

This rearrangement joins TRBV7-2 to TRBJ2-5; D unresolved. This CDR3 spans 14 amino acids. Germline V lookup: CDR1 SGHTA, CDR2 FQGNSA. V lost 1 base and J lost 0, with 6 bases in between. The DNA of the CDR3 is TGTGCCAGCAGCTTAGACCGGGACCAAGAGACCCAGTACTTC. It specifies CASSLDRDQETQYF.

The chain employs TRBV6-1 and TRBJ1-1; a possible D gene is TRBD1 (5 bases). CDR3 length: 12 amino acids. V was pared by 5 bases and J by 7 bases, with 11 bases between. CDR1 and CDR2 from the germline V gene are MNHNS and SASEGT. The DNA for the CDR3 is TGTGCCAGCAGTTTCAGACAGTATGAAGCTTTCTTT. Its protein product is CASSFRQYEAFF.

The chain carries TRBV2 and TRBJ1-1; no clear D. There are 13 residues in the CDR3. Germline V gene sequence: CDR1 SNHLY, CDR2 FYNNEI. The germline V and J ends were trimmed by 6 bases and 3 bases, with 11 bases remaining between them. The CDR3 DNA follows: TGTGCCAGCAGCGAGGGTAGGGACACTGAAGCTTTCTTT. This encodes CASSEGRDTEAFF.

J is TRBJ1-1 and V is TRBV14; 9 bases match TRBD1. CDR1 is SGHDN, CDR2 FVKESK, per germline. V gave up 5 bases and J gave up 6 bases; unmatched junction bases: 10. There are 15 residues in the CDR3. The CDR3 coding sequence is TGTGCCAGCAGCAAAAACAGGGGGCTCCTCGCTGAAGCTTTCTTT. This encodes CASSKNRGLLAEAFF. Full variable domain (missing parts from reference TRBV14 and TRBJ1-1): EAGVTQFPSHSVIEKGQTVTLRCDPISGHDNLYWYRRVMGKEIKFLLHFVKESKQDESGMPNNRFLAERTGGTYSTLKVQPAELEDSGVYFCASSKNRGLLAEAFFGQGTRLTVV.

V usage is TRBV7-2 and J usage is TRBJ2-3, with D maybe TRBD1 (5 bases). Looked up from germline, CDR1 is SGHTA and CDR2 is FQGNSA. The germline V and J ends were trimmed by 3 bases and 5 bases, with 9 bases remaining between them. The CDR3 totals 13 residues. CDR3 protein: CASSLTVGDTQYF. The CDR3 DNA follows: TGTGCCAGCAGCTTGACAGTAGGAGATACGCAGTATTTT.

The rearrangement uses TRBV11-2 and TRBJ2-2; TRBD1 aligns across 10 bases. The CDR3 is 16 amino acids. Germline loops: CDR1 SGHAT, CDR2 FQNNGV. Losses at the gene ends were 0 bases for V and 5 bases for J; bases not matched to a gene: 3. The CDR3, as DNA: TGTGCCAGCAGCTTAGATCGGACAGGGGGGACCGGGGAGCTGTTTTTT. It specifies CASSLDRTGGTGELFF.

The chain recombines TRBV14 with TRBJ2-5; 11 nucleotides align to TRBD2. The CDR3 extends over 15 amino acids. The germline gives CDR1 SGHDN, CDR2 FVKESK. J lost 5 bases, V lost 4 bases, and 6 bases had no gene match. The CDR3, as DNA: TGTGCCAGCAGCCGACTAGCGGGATTCCTGGAGACCCAGTACTTC. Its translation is CASSRLAGFLETQYF.

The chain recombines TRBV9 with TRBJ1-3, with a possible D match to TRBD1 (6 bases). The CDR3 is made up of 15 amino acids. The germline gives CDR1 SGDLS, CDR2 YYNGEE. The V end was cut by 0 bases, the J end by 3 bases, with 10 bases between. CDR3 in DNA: TGTGCCAGCAGCGTAGCAGGGGCCGTTGGAAACACCATATATTTT. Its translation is CASSVAGAVGNTIYF.

The CDR3 reads CASSPPGLTGTGELFF. The CDR3 DNA is TGTGCCAGCTCACCACCAGGGCTAACGGGGACCGGGGAGCTGTTTTTT. This rearrangement joins TRBV18 to TRBJ2-2, with D possibly TRBD2 on 5 matching bases. The CDR3 spans 16 residues. The V end lost 0 bases, the J end lost 5 bases, and 13 bases lay between the germline ends. Germline V CDR1 and CDR2: KGHSH, LQKENI.

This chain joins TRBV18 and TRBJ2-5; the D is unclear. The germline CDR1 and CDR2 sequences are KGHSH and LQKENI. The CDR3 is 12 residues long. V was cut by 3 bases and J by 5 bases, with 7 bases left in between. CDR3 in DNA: TGTGCCAGCTCACCCCCCGTTGAGACCCAGTACTTC. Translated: CASSPPVETQYF.

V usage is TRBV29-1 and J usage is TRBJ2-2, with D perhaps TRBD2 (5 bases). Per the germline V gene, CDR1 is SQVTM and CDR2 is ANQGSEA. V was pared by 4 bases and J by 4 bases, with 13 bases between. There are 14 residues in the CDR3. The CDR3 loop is CSVAVGAGTGELFF. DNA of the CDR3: TGCAGCGTTGCCGTGGGAGCTGGCACCGGGGAGCTGTTTTTT.